The text below deals with one T cell receptor beta chain. Antigen specificity is unknown. PCR involved 60 Vbeta and 13 Jbeta primers. Repertoires were generated with immunoSEQ multiplex PCR, while TCRdb's copy carries only in-frame clones and drops some. The sample includes more than 150,000 clones, about 80% of them seen just once. The sample originates from a study of cytomegalovirus exposure and HLA in healthy donors. About the research overall: Early released data had 65 million to 100 million unique TCRs, all coming from HLA-typed donors.

Study-level points and caveats: Later analysis found that TCR beta chains associated with HLA were more clonally expanded than other, equally common chains. Donors were assumed by presence/absence analyses to have roughly uniform sequencing depth. It emerged from a later analysis that several of the most significant clusters appeared to be linked to common viral pathogens.

The sequence was obtained from a woman aged 30 to 39 in good health and CMV-seronegative. The sequenced sample was PBMCs.

CDR3 bases: TGTGCCAGCTCACCCTCACAAGCGGGAGAAGAGACCCAGTACTTC. Its translation is CASSPSQAGEETQYF. The V gene is TRBV18, the J gene TRBJ2-5, with 8 positions matching TRBD2. Trimming at V came to 3 bases and at J to 3 bases, leaving 6 bases not matched to a gene. Per the germline V gene, CDR1 is KGHSH and CDR2 is LQKENI. The CDR3 has 15 residues.